This T cell receptor (beta chain) was recovered during a study of control samples from healthy donors and cancer patients. Generated by immunoSEQ multiplex PCR, the TCRdb table keeps only in-frame clones and is missing some. The profile shows about 190,000 clones, about 90% of them singletons. The germline V gene has CDR1 SGDLS and CDR2 YYNGEE. The CDR3 totals 15 residues. V was pared by 3 bases and J by 5 bases, with 7 bases of the junction left unmatched. This chain joins TRBV9 and TRBJ2-7, with TRBD2 matching 11 bases. What was sequenced was blood. This TCR was recovered from a man aged 25 to 40 in good health. This CDR3 reads CASSALAGDGNEQYF. The CDR3 region has the DNA TGTGCCAGCAGCGCACTAGCGGGGGACGGCAACGAGCAGTACTTC.